This T cell receptor (beta chain) was retrieved from a study of naive and memory T cell subsets. Points from the study as a whole: Expression changes during T cell differentiation may affect RNA-based TCR counts. Naive repertoires, especially CD8, held a few larger clonotypes, possibly memory cells re-expressing CD45RA.

This clonotype was counted a few times. Its antigen is still unknown. Two oligonucleotides, mixed equimolar, formed the beta constant-region primer covering TRBC1 and TRBC2. Four rounds of PCR amplified the ligated cDNA using nested alpha and beta constant-region primers plus SP2. MiXCR, run by TCRdb on the UMI-ligation and nested PCR reads, gives a single entry per CDR3 protein. The sample has some 110,000 distinct CDR3 sequences; more than 14% are singletons. The length of the CDR3 is 13 residues. Trimming took off 4 bases at V and 4 bases at J, with 10 bases between the two ends. Germline V gene data show CDR1 as MNHEY and CDR2 as SVGEGT.

The V gene is TRBV6-2 or TRBV6-3, the J gene TRBJ1-1; D is perhaps TRBD1 (5 bases). This clonotype originated in a human donor in good health. The sequenced sample consisted of naive CD8+ T cells from blood. The CDR3 bases are TGTGCCAGCAGTTGGGACGGCGGCACTGAAGCTTTCTTT. This sequence encodes CASSWDGGTEAFF.